The 23 T cell receptor beta chains reported below all come from one sample, sequenced in a study of vaccination and CD4 T cells after COVID-19. These receptors are not linked to any known antigen. The Oncomine TCR Beta short-read assay sequenced DNA from cultured CD4+ T cells. TCRdb itself ran the PCR reads through MiXCR, one entry per CDR3 protein. The table records tens of thousands of distinct CDR3 sequences, 67% of them present only once. Treatment of the sample: roughly 10-day PBMC culture with coronavirus spike peptide pools or control peptides (ViraFEST assay). The material was CD4+ T cells from blood, cultured in vitro, obtained after SARS-CoV-2 vaccination. All receptors derive from a human donor who received a COVID-19 vaccine.

This clonotype was counted between two and nine times. The CDR3 bases are TGTGCCAGCAGCTTAAATCGGGAGGACGATACGCAGTATTTT. Encoded protein: CASSLNREDDTQYF. The V call is TRBV7-3, the J call TRBJ2-3; 7 nucleotides align to TRBD2. Trimming at V came to 1 base and at J to 6 bases, leaving 4 bases not matched to a gene. Germline CDR1 and CDR2: SGHTA and FQGTGA. The length of the CDR3 is 14 residues.

This chain links TRBV7-2 with TRBJ1-2, with D hard to call. The V end lost 1 base, the J end lost 0 bases, and 9 bases lay between the germline ends. The CDR3 sequence is 15 residues long. Germline V gene lookup returns CDR1 SGHTA and CDR2 FQGNSA. CDR3: CASSLGRRTNYGYTF. Written as DNA, the CDR3 is TGTGCCAGCAGCTTAGGGCGCAGAACTAACTATGGCTACACCTTC. Using reference TRBV7-2 and TRBJ1-2 for the parts outside the CDR3, the full variable domain is GAGVSQSPSNKVTEKGKDVELRCDPISGHTALYWYRQSLGQGLEFLIYFQGNSAPDKSGLPSDRFSAERTGGSVSTLTIQRTQQEDSAVYLCASSLGRRTNYGYTFGSGTRLTVV.

About this clonotype: The junction shows a germline mismatch at one end, possibly a read error. This chain connects TRBV7-2 to TRBJ2-7; D call uncertain. CDR3 length: 11 amino acids. CDR1 and CDR2 (germline): SGHTA, FQGNSA. The CDR3 DNA reads as TGTGCCAGCAGCTTAGCGGACGACCAGTACTTC. Its protein is CASSLADDQYF.

The gene calls are TRBV10-1 and TRBJ1-1; D gene unclear. This CDR3 is 14 amino acids long. Trimming stripped 2 bases from V and 0 bases from J, with 7 bases between. Germline V gene data show CDR1 as WNHNN and CDR2 as SYGVQD (reference sequence). This CDR3 reads CASSERGMNTEAFF. The CDR3 nucleotides are TGCGCCAGCAGTGAGCGAGGGATGAACACTGAAGCTTTCTTT.

The chain is built from TRBV6-2 or TRBV6-3 and TRBJ1-2; D is possibly TRBD1 (6 bases). This CDR3 contains 14 residues. Trimming pared 7 bases from V and 4 bases from J, leaving 16 bases between. Germline-derived CDR1 and CDR2 are MNHEY and SVGEGT. This CDR3 is CASTIIQGTYGYTF. CDR3 DNA: TGTGCCAGCACCATCATACAGGGCACCTATGGCTACACCTTC.

The chain combines TRBV5-1 with TRBJ1-1, with D tentatively TRBD1 (5 bases). Trimming removed 0 bases from V and 0 bases from J, with 9 bases in between. The CDR3 consists of 15 residues. Germline CDR1 and CDR2: SGHRS and YFSETQ. This CDR3 reads CASSLGDSLNTEAFF. As DNA, the CDR3 is TGCGCCAGCAGCTTGGGAGACAGTCTGAACACTGAAGCTTTCTTT.

This clonotype was picked up a small number of times. J is TRBJ2-5 and V is TRBV7-2; TRBD2 matches 11 bases. CDR1 is SGHTA, CDR2 FQGNSA, per germline. V was pared by 1 base and J by 2 bases, with 3 bases of the junction left unmatched. The CDR3 contains 16 residues. CDR3 in DNA: TGTGCCAGCAGCTTAGTCCTAGCGGGGGGACAAGAGACCCAGTACTTC. It encodes CASSLVLAGGQETQYF. Full variable domain (remainder filled in from reference TRBV7-2 and TRBJ2-5): GAGVSQSPSNKVTEKGKDVELRCDPISGHTALYWYRQSLGQGLEFLIYFQGNSAPDKSGLPSDRFSAERTGGSVSTLTIQRTQQEDSAVYLCASSLVLAGGQETQYFGPGTRLLVL.

The rearrangement links TRBV5-1 to TRBJ2-7, with D possibly being TRBD1 or TRBD2 (5 bases each). V lost 4 bases and J 4 bases, leaving 21 bases between the germline ends. CDR1 is SGHRS, CDR2 YFSETQ, per germline. The CDR3 spans 16 residues. The CDR3 loop reads CASSRGVVEGKYEQYF. The CDR3 coding sequence is TGCGCCAGCAGCAGAGGGGTCGTCGAAGGGAAATACGAGCAGTACTTC.

J is TRBJ2-3 and V is TRBV7-9; D gene ambiguous. The V gene lost 3 bases and the J gene lost 2 bases, with 12 bases spanning the gap. There are 15 residues in the CDR3. Germline CDR1 is SEHNR and CDR2 is FQNEAQ (reference sequence). The CDR3 nucleotides read TGTGCCAGCAGCTTCGATGGCGGTTACACAGATACGCAGTATTTT. Translation: CASSFDGGYTDTQYF.

V and J are TRBV19 and TRBJ1-2; 9 nucleotides align to TRBD1. V trimming: 1 base; J trimming: 8 bases; junction bases outside the gene matches: 5. The V gene's germline CDR1 is LNHDA and CDR2 SQIVND (reference sequence). The CDR3 covers 14 residues. For the CDR3, the DNA is TGTGCCAGTAGTATAGCTCGAGGACAGGGGGGCTACACCTTC. Protein sequence: CASSIARGQGGYTF.

This chain joins TRBV20-1 and TRBJ2-3; D gene uncertain. Germline V gene data show CDR1 as DFQATT and CDR2 as SNEGSKA (reference sequence). This CDR3 comprises 17 residues. V was shortened by 0 bases and J by 5 bases, with 21 bases between the two germline ends. The CDR3 here is CSARDHVRASLVDTQYF. The DNA for the CDR3 is TGCAGTGCTAGAGATCACGTTCGGGCTAGTTTAGTAGATACGCAGTATTTT.

V and J are TRBV20-1 and TRBJ2-1; D is ambiguous. V lost 5 bases, J lost 0 bases, and 5 bases lay in between. The CDR3 is 12 amino acids. CDR1 and CDR2 (germline): DFQATT, SNEGSKA (reference sequence). The CDR3 is CSAPSSYNEQFF. For the CDR3, the DNA is TGCAGTGCTCCAAGCTCCTACAATGAGCAGTTCTTC.

In regard to this clonotype: An end of the junction differs from the germline gene, which may be a read error. V gene TRBV20-1 combines with J gene TRBJ2-7; the match to TRBD1 covers 7 bases. From germline, CDR1 is DFQATT and CDR2 SNEGSKA (reference sequence). This CDR3 region has 13 residues. This CDR3 is CRATRGPDWEQYF. The DNA for the CDR3 is TGCAGGGCTACAAGGGGGCCGGACTGGGAGCAGTACTTC.

This chain links TRBV3-1 with TRBJ1-5; D is ambiguous. V was clipped by 1 base and J by 6 bases, with 7 bases between them. Germline V lookup: CDR1 LGHDT, CDR2 YNNKEL (reference sequence). The CDR3 extends over 13 amino acids. The CDR3: CASSQGDRQPQHF. CDR3 nucleotide sequence: TGTGCCAGCAGCCAAGGAGACCGTCAGCCCCAGCATTTT.

The chain joins TRBV12-3 or TRBV12-4 to TRBJ2-5; D possibly corresponds to TRBD1 (6 bases). The length of the CDR3 is 15 residues. With 5 bases removed from V and 1 base from J, the gap between germline ends came to 14 bases. Here the CDR3 DNA reads TGTGCCAGCAGTGCTTACAGGGATACCCAAGAGACCCAGTACTTC. It is translated as CASSAYRDTQETQYF.

The genes are TRBV5-1 and TRBJ1-2; 8 bases align to TRBD1. This CDR3 is built from 13 residues. Germline CDR1 SGHRS, CDR2 YFSETQ. V shed 3 bases and J 7 bases; nucleotides not matched to a gene: 5. CDR3 nucleotides: TGCGCCAGCAGCTCCGGACAGGGCCTTGGCTACACCTTC. It codes for CASSSGQGLGYTF.

This clonotype appeared a few times. DNA of the CDR3: TGTGCCAGTAGCACCCTGCAGGGGCTTGAGACCCAGTACTTC. Its protein product is CASSTLQGLETQYF. The rearrangement uses TRBV19 and TRBJ2-5, with a possible D match to TRBD1 (6 bases). The CDR3 totals 14 residues. V lost 6 bases and J 5 bases, leaving 16 bases between the germline ends. The germline gives CDR1 LNHDA, CDR2 SQIVND (reference sequence).

This clonotype was observed a few times. This chain links TRBV12-3 or TRBV12-4 with TRBJ1-2; TRBD1 matches 8 bases. V shed 6 bases and J 5 bases; nucleotides not matched to a gene: 11. The CDR3 is 15 residues long. The CDR3 here is CASSLMETGAYGYTF. The CDR3 DNA sequence: TGTGCCAGCAGCCTCATGGAGACAGGGGCGTATGGCTACACCTTC.

V and J are TRBV6-1 and TRBJ1-5, with D perhaps matching TRBD1 (5 bases). Per germline, CDR1 MNHNS and CDR2 SASEGT. V lost 3 bases, J lost 1 base, and 10 bases lay in between. The CDR3 runs to 15 residues. This CDR3 reads CASSDIGGSNQPQHF. The CDR3, as DNA: TGTGCCAGCAGTGACATTGGGGGGAGCAATCAGCCCCAGCATTTT.

This CDR3 is CASSLVPGAFQETQYF. The CDR3 bases are TGCGCCAGCAGCCTAGTTCCAGGGGCTTTCCAAGAGACCCAGTACTTC. The chain has TRBV5-1 and TRBJ2-5, with D possibly TRBD1 on 6 matching bases. This CDR3 spans 16 amino acids. Germline assignment: CDR1 SGHRS and CDR2 YFSETQ. The V gene lost 4 bases and the J gene lost 1 base, with 17 bases spanning the gap.

This chain links TRBV20-1 with TRBJ2-1; 11 nucleotides line up with TRBD2. With 3 bases clipped from V and 7 bases from J, the junction kept 8 bases outside the gene matches. The CDR3 totals 15 residues. Germline assignment: CDR1 DFQATT and CDR2 SNEGSKA (reference sequence). CDR3 in DNA: TGCAGTGCTAGTCCTGCTAGCGGGGGGATTAATGAGCAGTTCTTC. It translates to CSASPASGGINEQFF.

The J gene is TRBJ2-2, the V gene TRBV12-3 or TRBV12-4, with D perhaps TRBD2 (6 bases). The CDR3 runs 15 residues. Trimming pared 0 bases from V and 4 bases from J, leaving 9 bases between. The CDR3 here is CASSLAGGSTGELFF. The CDR3 DNA reads as TGTGCCAGCAGTTTAGCGGGGGGAAGCACCGGGGAGCTGTTTTTT.

The chain employs TRBV19 and TRBJ1-2; D is uncertain. Germline lookup yields CDR1 LNHDA and CDR2 SQIVND (reference sequence). V lost 3 bases and J lost 3, with 14 bases in between. CDR3 length: 15 residues. DNA of the CDR3: TGTGCCAGTAGTATCATGGTGGCAGGCGACTATGGCTACACCTTC. It yields the protein CASSIMVAGDYGYTF.